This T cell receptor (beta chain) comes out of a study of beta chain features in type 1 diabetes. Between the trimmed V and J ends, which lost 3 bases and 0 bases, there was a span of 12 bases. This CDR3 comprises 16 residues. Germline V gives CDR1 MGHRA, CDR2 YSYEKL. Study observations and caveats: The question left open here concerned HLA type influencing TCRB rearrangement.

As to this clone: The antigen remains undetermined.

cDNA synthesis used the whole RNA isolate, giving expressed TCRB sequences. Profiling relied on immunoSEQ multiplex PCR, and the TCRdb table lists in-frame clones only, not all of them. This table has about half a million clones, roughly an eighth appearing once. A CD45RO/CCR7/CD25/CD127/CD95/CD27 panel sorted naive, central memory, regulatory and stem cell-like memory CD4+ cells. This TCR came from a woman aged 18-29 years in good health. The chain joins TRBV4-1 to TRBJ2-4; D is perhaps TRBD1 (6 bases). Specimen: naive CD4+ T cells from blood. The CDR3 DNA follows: TGCGCCAGCAGCCATTCGGACAGTCTAGCCAAAAACATTCAGTACTTC. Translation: CASSHSDSLAKNIQYF.